This TCR beta chain was observed in a study of OX40 agonist ivuxolimab in advanced cancers. Study at large: Dosing consisted of intravenous ivuxolimab at 0.01 to 10 mg/kg every 2 weeks. With a range of 23 to 79, age averaged approximately 54 years, and about 83% were male.

Germline loops: CDR1 ENHRY, CDR2 SYGVKD. The CDR3 sequence is 11 residues long. The germline V and J ends were trimmed by 6 bases and 6 bases, with 8 bases remaining between them. TCRdb keeps only in-frame clones here, not all; method: immunoSEQ multiplex PCR. Among about 88,000 clones listed, 87% were seen once. This chain connects TRBV10-3 to TRBJ1-1; D call uncertain. The material was CD4+ or CD8+ T cells sorted from blood, obtained in a trial of the OX40 agonist ivuxolimab. The sequence was obtained from an adult with an advanced solid tumor such as melanoma, head and neck, liver or kidney cancer. In DNA, the CDR3 is TGTGCCATCAGCTCTCGCGCTGAAGCTTTCTTT. Translated: CAISSRAEAFF.